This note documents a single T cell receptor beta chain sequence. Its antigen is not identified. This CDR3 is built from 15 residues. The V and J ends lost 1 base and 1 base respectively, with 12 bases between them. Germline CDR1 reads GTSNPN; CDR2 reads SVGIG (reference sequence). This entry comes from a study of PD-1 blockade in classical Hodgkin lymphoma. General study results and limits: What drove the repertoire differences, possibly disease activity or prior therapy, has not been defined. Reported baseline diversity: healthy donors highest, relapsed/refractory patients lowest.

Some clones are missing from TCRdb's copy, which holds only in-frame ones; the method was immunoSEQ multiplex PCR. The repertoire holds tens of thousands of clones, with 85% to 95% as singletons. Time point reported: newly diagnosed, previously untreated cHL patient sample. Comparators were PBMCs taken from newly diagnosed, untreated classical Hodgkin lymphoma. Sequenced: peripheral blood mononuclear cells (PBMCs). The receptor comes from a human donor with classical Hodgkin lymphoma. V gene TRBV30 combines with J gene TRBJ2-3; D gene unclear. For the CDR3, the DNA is TGTGCCTGGAGTGCCCTTTGGGAACGCACAGATACGCAGTATTTT. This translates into CAWSALWERTDTQYF.